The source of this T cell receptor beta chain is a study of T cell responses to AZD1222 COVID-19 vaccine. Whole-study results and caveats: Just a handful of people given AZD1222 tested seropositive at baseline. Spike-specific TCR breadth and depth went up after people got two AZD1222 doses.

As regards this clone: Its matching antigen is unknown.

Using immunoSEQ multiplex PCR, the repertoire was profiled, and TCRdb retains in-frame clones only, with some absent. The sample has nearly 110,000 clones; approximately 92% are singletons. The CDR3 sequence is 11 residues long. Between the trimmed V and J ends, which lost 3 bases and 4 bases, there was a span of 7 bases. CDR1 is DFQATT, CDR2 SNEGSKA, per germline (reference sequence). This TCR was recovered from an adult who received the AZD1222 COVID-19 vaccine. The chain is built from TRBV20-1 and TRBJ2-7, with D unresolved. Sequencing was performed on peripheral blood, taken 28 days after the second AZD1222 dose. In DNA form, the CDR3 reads TGCAGTGCTAGTCGCGGATACGAGCAGTACTTC. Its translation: CSASRGYEQYF.